The 30 T cell receptor beta chains in this list originate from one sample, sequenced in a study of T cell responses to AZD1222 COVID-19 vaccine. Produced via immunoSEQ multiplex PCR; TCRdb's table is partial and in-frame only. The table lists 40,000 to 50,000 clones, approximately 88% of them singletons, with roughly 25% in the top ten. Material: peripheral blood, obtained 28 days after the second AZD1222 dose. The origin of the receptors is an adult who received the AZD1222 COVID-19 vaccine.

The CDR3 spells CASSLGAGDNPPQYF. The CDR3 DNA sequence: TGTGCCAGTAGTTTGGGTGCTGGGGACAATCCTCCGCAGTACTTC. The V gene is TRBV19, the J gene TRBJ2-7; D is possibly TRBD1 (6 bases). The germline V gene has CDR1 LNHDA and CDR2 SQIVND (reference sequence). The CDR3 extends over 15 amino acids. The germline V and J ends were trimmed by 5 bases and 9 bases, with 23 bases remaining between them. The full variable domain, rest sourced from reference TRBV19 and TRBJ2-7, is DGGITQSPKYLFRKEGQNVTLSCEQNLNHDAMYWYRQDPGQGLRLIYYSQIVNDFQKGDIAEGYSVSREKKESFPLTVTSAQKNPTAFYLCASSLGAGDNPPQYFGPGTRLTVT.

This chain uses TRBV12-3 or TRBV12-4 with TRBJ1-2; 8 bases line up with TRBD1. V lost 6 bases, J lost 7 bases, and 7 bases stayed unmatched. CDR3 length equals 13 residues. CDR3 coding DNA: TGTGCCAGCAGGGGGACAGGCCTCGGTGGCTACACCTTC. Protein product: CASRGTGLGGYTF.

V and J are TRBV7-9 and TRBJ2-7, with 9 bases lining up with TRBD1. The junction had 2 bases not matched to a gene; V was cut back by 1 base and J by 1 base. CDR1 and CDR2 from the germline V gene are SEHNR and FQNEAQ (reference sequence). The length of the CDR3 is 15 residues. CDR3: CASSLVGTGSYEQYF. CDR3 nucleotides: TGTGCCAGCAGCTTAGTAGGGACAGGGTCCTACGAGCAGTACTTC.

This clone turned up a few times. The chain uses TRBV3-1 (or the pseudogene TRBV3-2) and TRBJ2-1; D tentatively reads TRBD1 or TRBD2 (6 bases each). CDR1 is LGHDT, CDR2 YNNKEL, per germline (reference sequence). V lost 0 bases and J 6 bases, leaving 12 bases between the germline ends. CDR3 length: 15 residues. The CDR3 sequence is CASSQEWGASNEQFF. The CDR3 bases are TGTGCCAGCAGCCAAGAGTGGGGGGCCTCCAATGAGCAGTTCTTC.

The chain is built from TRBV7-9 and TRBJ2-3; D ambiguous. The CDR3 sequence is 12 residues long. Trimming cost V 6 bases and J 6 bases, with 10 bases left between them. Germline assignment: CDR1 SEHNR and CDR2 FQNEAQ (reference sequence). The CDR3 nucleotides read TGTGCCAGCAGGGGGATAGCCGATACGCAGTATTTT. Protein: CASRGIADTQYF.

A few counts support this clone. The CDR3: CASRGGQGINQPQHF. Written as DNA, the CDR3 is TGTGCCAGTAGAGGGGGACAGGGGATCAATCAGCCCCAGCATTTT. V is TRBV19 and J is TRBJ1-5, with 10 positions matching TRBD1. V lost 6 bases, J lost 3 bases, and 5 bases stayed unmatched. This CDR3 region has 15 residues. Germline-derived CDR1 and CDR2 are LNHDA and SQIVND (reference sequence).

This chain joins TRBV12-3 or TRBV12-4 and TRBJ2-7; no clear D. The V end lost 6 bases, the J end lost 4 bases, and 10 bases lay between the germline ends. CDR3 length: 12 residues. The CDR3 region is CASSFYGYEQYF. The CDR3 nucleotides read TGTGCCAGCAGCTTTTACGGTTACGAGCAGTACTTC.

V usage is TRBV30 and J usage is TRBJ1-4, with a possible D match to TRBD1 (5 bases). This CDR3 contains 14 residues. V was clipped by 2 bases and J by 4 bases, with 11 bases between them. Germline CDR1 and CDR2: GTSNPN and SVGIG (reference sequence). CDR3 amino acids: CAWSYRTFNEKLFF. For the CDR3, the DNA is TGTGCCTGGAGTTACAGGACGTTTAATGAAAAACTGTTTTTT.

The V call is TRBV6-5, the J call TRBJ1-5, with no clear D. V was cut by 10 bases and J by 3 bases, with 13 bases left in between. Per the germline V gene, CDR1 is MNHEY and CDR2 is SVGAGI. The CDR3 is made up of 13 amino acids. CDR3 residues: CATRPGPNQPQHF. DNA of the CDR3: TGTGCCACCCGGCCAGGCCCCAATCAGCCCCAGCATTTT.

The chain carries TRBV3-1 (or the pseudogene TRBV3-2) and TRBJ1-2; D is undetermined. The CDR3 is 11 amino acids. Trimming removed 8 bases at V and 0 bases at J, with 4 bases between. CDR1 is LGHDT and CDR2 is YNNKEL in the germline V gene (reference sequence). CDR3 in amino acids: CASGSNYGYTF. The CDR3 bases are TGTGCCAGCGGTTCTAACTATGGCTACACCTTC.

Here the CDR3 DNA reads TGTGCCAGCAGCCCACAGGGGCCATTGGCCAAAAACATTCAGTACTTC. Translated: CASSPQGPLAKNIQYF. J is TRBJ2-4 and V is TRBV6-2 or TRBV6-3; 7 bases are a match to TRBD1. There are 16 residues in the CDR3. Germline V gene lookup returns CDR1 MNHEY and CDR2 SVGEGT. Unmatched junction bases numbered 9, after V lost 6 bases and J lost 1 base.

The rearrangement uses TRBV11-2 and TRBJ2-2, with D uncertain. Trimming shortened V by 4 bases and J by 6 bases, and 15 bases separated the two germline ends. The length of the CDR3 is 15 residues. Germline V gene data show CDR1 as SGHAT and CDR2 as FQNNGV. As DNA, the CDR3 is TGTGCCAGCAGCTGGGCCCGTGGGGTGTCCGGGGAGCTGTTTTTT. Translating it yields CASSWARGVSGELFF.

The gene calls are TRBV10-3 and TRBJ2-6; perhaps TRBD1 as D (6 bases). This CDR3 comprises 16 residues. Germline V gene data show CDR1 as ENHRY and CDR2 as SYGVKD. Trimming removed 5 bases from V and 4 bases from J, with 15 bases in between. CDR3 loop: CAISLTQGSGANVLTF. CDR3 sequence (DNA): TGTGCCATCAGTCTCACCCAGGGGAGCGGGGCCAACGTCCTGACTTTC.

The chain recombines TRBV6-2 or TRBV6-3 with TRBJ2-1, with D maybe TRBD2 (6 bases). The CDR3 has 15 residues. V lost 0 bases and J 7 bases, leaving 13 bases between the germline ends. Germline V gene sequence: CDR1 MNHEY, CDR2 SVGEGT. The CDR3 nucleotides are TGTGCCAGCAGTTACTCCGCAGAGGCGGGGAATGAGCAGTTCTTC. Its translation: CASSYSAEAGNEQFF.

The V gene is TRBV7-2, the J gene TRBJ1-4; D perhaps matches TRBD1 (5 bases). CDR3 size: 16 residues. V was shortened by 1 base and J by 8 bases, with 17 bases between the two germline ends. The V gene's germline CDR1 is SGHTA and CDR2 FQGNSA. The CDR3 is CASSLDFGGSSEKLFF. The CDR3 bases are TGTGCCAGCAGCTTAGATTTCGGGGGAAGCAGCGAAAAACTGTTTTTT.

The chain uses TRBV19 and TRBJ2-7; D is uncertain. The CDR3 loop spans 13 amino acids. In germline, CDR1 is LNHDA, CDR2 SQIVND (reference sequence). V was cut by 2 bases and J by 3 bases, with 8 bases left in between. The CDR3, as DNA: TGTGCCAGTAGTATATATGGAAACTACGAGCAGTACTTC. Translated: CASSIYGNYEQYF.

J is TRBJ1-5 and V is TRBV7-9, with a possible D match to TRBD1 (5 bases). Germline-derived CDR1 and CDR2 are SEHNR and FQNEAQ (reference sequence). V lost 1 base and J 3 bases, leaving 10 bases between the germline ends. This CDR3 spans 15 amino acids. CDR3 sequence reads: CASSLESGNNQPQHF. In DNA form, the CDR3 reads TGTGCCAGCAGCTTAGAGTCAGGGAACAATCAGCCCCAGCATTTT. Drawing the rest from reference TRBV7-9 and TRBJ1-5, the complete variable domain is DTGVSQNPRHKITKRGQNVTFRCDPISEHNRLYWYRQTLGQGPEFLTYFQNEAQLEKSRLLSDRFSAERPKGSFSTLEIQRTEQGDSAMYLCASSLESGNNQPQHFGDGTRLSIL.

J is TRBJ2-7 and V is TRBV11-2; 10 nucleotides match TRBD2. This CDR3 has 14 residues. The V segment lost 5 bases and the J segment 5 bases; nucleotides outside the gene matches: 6. Per the germline V gene, CDR1 is SGHAT and CDR2 is FQNNGV. CDR3 amino acids: CASSATGTSDEQYF. The CDR3 DNA sequence: TGTGCCAGCAGCGCCACCGGGACTAGCGACGAGCAGTACTTC.

The rearrangement joins TRBV19 to TRBJ2-2; 7 bases map to TRBD1. CDR3 length: 14 residues. Germline assignment: CDR1 LNHDA and CDR2 SQIVND (reference sequence). Trimming at V came to 5 bases and at J to 4 bases, leaving 4 bases not matched to a gene. CDR3 loop: CASSSGTATGELFF. CDR3 coding DNA: TGTGCCAGTAGTTCCGGGACAGCCACCGGGGAGCTGTTTTTT. The full variable domain, with the rest looked up from reference TRBV19 and TRBJ2-2, is DGGITQSPKYLFRKEGQNVTLSCEQNLNHDAMYWYRQDPGQGLRLIYYSQIVNDFQKGDIAEGYSVSREKKESFPLTVTSAQKNPTAFYLCASSSGTATGELFFGEGSRLTVL.

This chain connects TRBV4-3 to TRBJ1-2, with 8 bases aligning to TRBD1. V lost 0 bases, J lost 4 bases, and 4 bases stayed unmatched. This CDR3 has 15 residues. Germline CDR1 LGHNA, CDR2 YSLEER. Here the CDR3 reads CASSQDGTGRYGYTF. The DNA of the CDR3 is TGCGCCAGCAGCCAAGACGGGACAGGTCGCTATGGCTACACCTTC.

The chain recombines TRBV27 with TRBJ2-7, with D perhaps matching TRBD1 or TRBD2 (5 bases each). Germline lookup yields CDR1 MNHEY and CDR2 SMNVEV (reference sequence). The CDR3 has 15 residues. Trimming removed 3 bases at V and 0 bases at J, with 12 bases between. This chain's CDR3 is CASSLGVGYSYEQYF. CDR3 sequence (DNA): TGTGCCAGCAGTTTGGGGGTCGGGTACTCCTACGAGCAGTACTTC.

The gene calls are TRBV15 and TRBJ2-2, with TRBD2 matching 12 bases. This CDR3 region has 16 residues. Germline V gene data show CDR1 as LNHNV and CDR2 as YYDKDF (reference sequence). V trimming: 5 bases; J trimming: 7 bases; junction bases outside the gene matches: 8. The chain's CDR3 is CATSPLAGGAGGELFF. The CDR3 nucleotides read TGTGCCACCAGCCCACTAGCGGGAGGCGCGGGCGGGGAGCTGTTTTTT.

The chain couples TRBV5-1 to TRBJ2-7; a weak D match, TRBD2 (5 bases). Germline V gene lookup returns CDR1 SGHRS and CDR2 YFSETQ. The CDR3 consists of 11 residues. Between the trimmed V and J ends, which lost 4 bases and 4 bases, there was a span of 6 bases. Here the CDR3 reads CASSEGYEQYF. CDR3 nucleotide sequence: TGCGCCAGCAGCGAGGGATACGAGCAGTACTTC.

V and J are TRBV3-1 (or the pseudogene TRBV3-2) and TRBJ2-2; D gene unclear. This CDR3 is 13 amino acids long. The V and J ends lost 1 base and 3 bases respectively, with 3 bases between them. Germline values: CDR1 LGHDT, CDR2 YNNKEL (reference sequence). CDR3 sequence reads: CASSQGDTGELFF. The CDR3, as DNA: TGTGCCAGCAGCCAAGGAGACACCGGGGAGCTGTTTTTT.

This clone was recorded once. The chain uses TRBV5-5 and TRBJ1-2; D uncertain. Trimming took off 0 bases at V and 1 base at J, with 10 bases between the two ends. Germline lookup yields CDR1 SGHKS and CDR2 YYEKEE (reference sequence). This CDR3 has 15 residues. The CDR3 sequence is CASSLGRESNYGYTF. DNA for the CDR3: TGTGCCAGCAGCTTGGGTCGGGAAAGTAACTATGGCTACACCTTC.

The V call is TRBV5-1, the J call TRBJ2-1, with 8 bases aligning to TRBD2. Trimming at V came to 4 bases and at J to 7 bases, leaving 13 bases not matched to a gene. Per germline, CDR1 SGHRS and CDR2 YFSETQ. The CDR3 is made up of 16 amino acids. CDR3 in amino acids: CASSPLGGGWGNEQFF. CDR3 nucleotide sequence: TGCGCCAGCAGCCCCCTCGGGGGGGGCTGGGGAAATGAGCAGTTCTTC.

This chain links TRBV18 with TRBJ2-7; D perhaps matches TRBD1 (6 bases). Trimming shortened V by 3 bases and J by 4 bases, and 10 bases separated the two germline ends. This CDR3 has 13 amino acids. Germline V gene sequence: CDR1 KGHSH, CDR2 LQKENI. The CDR3 DNA reads TGTGCCAGCTCACCCGAACAGGGATACGAGCAGTACTTC. Translating it yields CASSPEQGYEQYF.

The CDR3 DNA reads TGCGCCAGCAGCTTGTGGGGACAGGGGATAGCGCCCCAGCATTTT. It encodes CASSLWGQGIAPQHF. V is TRBV5-1 and J is TRBJ1-5; TRBD1 agrees at 10 bases. The germline V gene has CDR1 SGHRS and CDR2 YFSETQ. The CDR3 runs 15 residues. J was trimmed by 9 bases and V by 1 base; bases with no gene match: 7. The variable domain in full, completed from reference TRBV5-1 and TRBJ1-5, reads KAGVTQTPRYLIKTRGQQVTLSCSPISGHRSVSWYQQTPGQGLQFLFEYFSETQRNKGNFPGRFSGRQFSNSRSEMNVSTLELGDSALYLCASSLWGQGIAPQHFGDGTRLSIL.

The chain links TRBV6-5 to TRBJ2-2; D unresolved. V lost 6 bases and J lost 6, with 8 bases in between. Germline CDR1 MNHEY, CDR2 SVGAGI. This CDR3 is 12 amino acids long. CDR3 sequence reads: CASSPKSGELFF. In DNA form, the CDR3 reads TGTGCCAGCAGCCCAAAATCCGGGGAGCTGTTTTTT.

The chain links TRBV10-3 to TRBJ1-4, with D maybe TRBD1 (5 bases). Germline values: CDR1 ENHRY, CDR2 SYGVKD. V lost 6 bases, J lost 4 bases, and 9 bases lay in between. The CDR3 is 13 residues long. This CDR3 is CAIRTAINEKLFF. CDR3 bases: TGTGCCATCAGGACAGCCATTAATGAAAAACTGTTTTTT.